This T cell receptor (beta chain) was profiled in a study of T cells after somatic rescue of genetic block. CDR1 and CDR2 from the germline V gene are LGHNA and YSLEER. Trimming at V came to 3 bases and at J to 6 bases, leaving 7 bases not matched to a gene. CDR3 length: 15 residues. This clone appeared once. Method: immunoSEQ multiplex PCR; TCRdb's copy keeps in-frame clones and lacks some. Among about 120,000 clones listed, about 93% were seen once. This chain uses TRBV4-3 with TRBJ2-1; 8 bases are shared with TRBD1. This receptor was identified in a woman under 30. The sequenced sample was peripheral blood mononuclear cells (PBMCs). The CDR3 is CASSQSDRGGNEQFF. In nucleotides, the CDR3 is TGCGCCAGCAGCCAGAGTGACAGGGGAGGCAATGAGCAGTTCTTC.